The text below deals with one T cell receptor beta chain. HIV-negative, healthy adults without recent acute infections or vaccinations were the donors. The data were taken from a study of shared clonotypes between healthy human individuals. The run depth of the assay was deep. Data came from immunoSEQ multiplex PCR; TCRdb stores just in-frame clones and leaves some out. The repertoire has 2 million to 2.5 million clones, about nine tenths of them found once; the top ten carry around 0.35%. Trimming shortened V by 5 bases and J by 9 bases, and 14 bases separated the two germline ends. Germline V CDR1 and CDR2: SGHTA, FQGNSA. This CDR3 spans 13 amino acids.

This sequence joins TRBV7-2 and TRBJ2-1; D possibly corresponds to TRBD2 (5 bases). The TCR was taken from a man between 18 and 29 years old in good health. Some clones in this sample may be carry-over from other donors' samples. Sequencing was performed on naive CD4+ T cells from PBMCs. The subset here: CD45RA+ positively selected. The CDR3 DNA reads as TGTGCCAGCAGCCAATGGAGCGGTTTTGAGCAGTTCTTC. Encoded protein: CASSQWSGFEQFF.